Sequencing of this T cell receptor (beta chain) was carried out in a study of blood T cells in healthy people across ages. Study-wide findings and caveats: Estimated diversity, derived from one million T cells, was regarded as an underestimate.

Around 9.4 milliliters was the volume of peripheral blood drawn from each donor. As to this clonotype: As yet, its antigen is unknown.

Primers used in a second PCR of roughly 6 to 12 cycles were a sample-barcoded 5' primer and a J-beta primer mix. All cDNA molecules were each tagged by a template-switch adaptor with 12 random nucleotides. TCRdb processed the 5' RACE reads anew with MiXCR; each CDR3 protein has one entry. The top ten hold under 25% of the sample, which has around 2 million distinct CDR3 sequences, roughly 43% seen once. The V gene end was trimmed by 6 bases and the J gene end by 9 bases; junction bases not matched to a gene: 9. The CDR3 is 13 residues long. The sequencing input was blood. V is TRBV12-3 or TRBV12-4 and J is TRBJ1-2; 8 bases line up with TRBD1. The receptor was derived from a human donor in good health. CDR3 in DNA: TGTGCCAGCAGCCCGACAGGGGTCCTCCGCTACACCTTC. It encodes CASSPTGVLRYTF.